This is a list of T cell receptor beta chains from one sample in a study of PD-1 blockade in classical Hodgkin lymphoma. Assay: immunoSEQ multiplex PCR; the TCRdb copy retains only in-frame clones and omits some. The sample includes about 28,000 clones, 60% to 75% of them seen just once. The input for sequencing was peripheral blood mononuclear cells (PBMCs), taken before the second cycle of nivolumab. Receptor source: a human donor with classical Hodgkin lymphoma. Both conserved end residues are part of each CDR3. The D gene is left open where the match is weak. Size tells how often a clone was seen (once, few, many) or the class of an expanded clone, and some rows leave it out.

clone size: NA
D gene: TRBD1
V gene: TRBV10-3
CDR3 length: 17
J gene: TRBJ1-6
CDR3 protein: CAISESTPGTGGSPLHF
CDR3 DNA: TGTGCCATCAGTGAGTCGACCCCCGGGACAGGGGGATCACCCCTCCACTTT

clone size: NA
D gene: NA
V gene: TRBV19
CDR3 length: 14
J gene: TRBJ1-1
CDR3 protein: CASSFLGSNTEAFF
CDR3 DNA: TGTGCCAGTAGTTTCCTGGGTTCCAACACTGAAGCTTTCTTT

clone size: few
D gene: NA
V gene: TRBV15
CDR3 length: 14
J gene: TRBJ2-7
CDR3 protein: CATSRDLIEYEQYF
CDR3 DNA: TGTGCCACCAGCAGGGACCTCATCGAATACGAGCAGTACTTC

clone size: NA
D gene: NA
V gene: TRBV19
CDR3 length: 13
J gene: TRBJ1-3
CDR3 protein: CASSYLQGNTIYF
CDR3 DNA: TGTGCCAGTAGCTACCTCCAGGGAAACACCATATATTTT

clone size: NA
D gene: NA
V gene: TRBV6-1
CDR3 length: 13
J gene: TRBJ1-2
CDR3 protein: CASRWGGGYGYTF
CDR3 DNA: TGTGCCAGCAGATGGGGGGGAGGGTATGGCTACACCTTC

clone size: NA
D gene: TRBD2
V gene: TRBV28
CDR3 length: 17
J gene: TRBJ2-3
CDR3 protein: CASSLGGASISTDTQYF
CDR3 DNA: TGTGCCAGCAGCCTCGGGGGGGCCTCCATAAGCACAGATACGCAGTATTTT

clone size: NA
D gene: NA
V gene: TRBV30
CDR3 length: 15
J gene: TRBJ2-7
CDR3 protein: CAWSVPKGGIYEQYF
CDR3 DNA: TGTGCCTGGAGTGTACCTAAAGGGGGGATCTACGAGCAGTACTTC

clone size: NA
D gene: TRBD1
V gene: TRBV29-1
CDR3 length: 13
J gene: TRBJ2-1
CDR3 protein: CSVETDRGNEQFF
CDR3 DNA: TGCAGCGTTGAGACGGACAGGGGGAATGAGCAGTTCTTC

clone size: NA
D gene: NA
V gene: TRBV11-1
CDR3 length: 15
J gene: TRBJ1-1
CDR3 protein: CASRPTGTVNTEAFF
CDR3 DNA: TGTGCCAGCAGGCCTACTGGGACGGTGAACACTGAAGCTTTCTTT

clone size: NA
D gene: TRBD2
V gene: TRBV19
CDR3 length: 15
J gene: TRBJ2-1
CDR3 protein: CASSMREISYNEQFF
CDR3 DNA: TGTGCCAGTAGTATGCGGGAGATCTCCTACAATGAGCAGTTCTTC

clone size: NA
D gene: TRBD1
V gene: TRBV19
CDR3 length: 17
J gene: TRBJ2-2
CDR3 protein: CASSILGGQGYTGELFF
CDR3 DNA: TGTGCCAGTAGTATATTAGGTGGACAGGGGTACACCGGGGAGCTGTTTTTT

clone size: NA
D gene: TRBD1
V gene: TRBV19
CDR3 length: 14
J gene: TRBJ2-3
CDR3 protein: CASSKTGGPDTQYF
CDR3 DNA: TGTGCCAGTAGTAAGACAGGGGGGCCAGATACGCAGTATTTT

clone size: NA
D gene: TRBD2
V gene: TRBV19
CDR3 length: 17
J gene: TRBJ2-3
CDR3 protein: CASSIAGLAGSTDTQYF
CDR3 DNA: TGTGCCAGTAGTATAGCTGGCCTAGCGGGTAGCACAGATACGCAGTATTTT

clone size: NA
D gene: NA
V gene: TRBV19
CDR3 length: 17
J gene: TRBJ1-5
CDR3 protein: CASSYLGGGPAGQPQHF
CDR3 DNA: TGTGCCAGTAGCTACTTAGGCGGGGGCCCAGCGGGTCAGCCCCAGCATTTT

clone size: NA
D gene: NA
V gene: TRBV6-5
CDR3 length: 13
J gene: TRBJ2-7
CDR3 protein: CASSRGGGGEQYF
CDR3 DNA: TGTGCCAGCTCCAGGGGGGGAGGAGGCGAGCAGTACTTC

clone size: NA
D gene: TRBD1
V gene: TRBV6-6
CDR3 length: 15
J gene: TRBJ1-5
CDR3 protein: CASSSGTGVNQPQHF
CDR3 DNA: TGTGCCAGCAGCTCCGGGACAGGGGTCAATCAGCCCCAGCATTTT

clone size: NA
D gene: NA
V gene: TRBV29-1
CDR3 length: 13
J gene: TRBJ2-2
CDR3 protein: CSADNSNTGELFF
CDR3 DNA: TGCAGCGCCGACAATTCGAACACCGGGGAGCTGTTTTTT

clone size: NA
D gene: TRBD2
V gene: TRBV2
CDR3 length: 15
J gene: TRBJ2-2
CDR3 protein: CASSETGLPPGELFF
CDR3 DNA: TGTGCCAGCAGTGAAACGGGACTACCACCCGGGGAGCTGTTTTTT

clone size: NA
D gene: TRBD1
V gene: TRBV6-1
CDR3 length: 13
J gene: TRBJ2-1
CDR3 protein: CASSGTVYNEQFF
CDR3 DNA: TGTGCCAGCTCCGGGACAGTTTACAATGAGCAGTTCTTC

clone size: NA
D gene: TRBD1
V gene: TRBV5-6
CDR3 length: 17
J gene: TRBJ1-1
CDR3 protein: CASSQDTPTGADAEAFF
CDR3 DNA: TGTGCCAGCAGCCAAGATACCCCGACAGGGGCCGACGCTGAAGCTTTCTTT

clone size: NA
D gene: TRBD2
V gene: TRBV7-2
CDR3 length: 17
J gene: TRBJ2-2
CDR3 protein: CASSLVWTSGIGGELFF
CDR3 DNA: TGTGCCAGCAGCTTAGTTTGGACTAGCGGGATTGGTGGGGAGCTGTTTTTT

clone size: NA
D gene: NA
V gene: TRBV18
CDR3 length: 13
J gene: TRBJ2-5
CDR3 protein: CASSPGLEETQYF
CDR3 DNA: TGTGCCAGCTCCCCGGGACTGGAAGAGACCCAGTACTTC

clone size: NA
D gene: TRBD2
V gene: TRBV28
CDR3 length: 16
J gene: TRBJ2-5
CDR3 protein: CASSSIAGGFQETQYF
CDR3 DNA: TGTGCCAGCAGTTCGATAGCGGGTGGATTCCAAGAGACCCAGTACTTC

clone size: NA
D gene: NA
V gene: TRBV6-5
CDR3 length: 12
J gene: TRBJ2-7
CDR3 protein: CASSYFGGEQYF
CDR3 DNA: TGTGCCAGCAGTTATTTCGGGGGCGAGCAGTACTTC

clone size: NA
D gene: TRBD1
V gene: TRBV6-5
CDR3 length: 15
J gene: TRBJ1-1
CDR3 protein: CASSFRHLQGTEAFF
CDR3 DNA: TGTGCCAGCAGTTTCCGCCACCTACAGGGGACTGAAGCTTTCTTT

clone size: NA
D gene: TRBD1
V gene: TRBV6-6
CDR3 length: 15
J gene: TRBJ2-1
CDR3 protein: CASSRTGGLTVEQFF
CDR3 DNA: TGTGCCAGCAGTCGGACAGGGGGTTTAACAGTTGAGCAGTTCTTC

clone size: NA
D gene: NA
V gene: TRBV5-6
CDR3 length: 11
J gene: TRBJ2-5
CDR3 protein: CASSFKETQYF
CDR3 DNA: TGTGCCAGCAGCTTTAAAGAGACCCAGTACTTC

clone size: NA
D gene: TRBD1
V gene: TRBV7-2
CDR3 length: 13
J gene: TRBJ1-5
CDR3 protein: CASSLGNRGGQHF
CDR3 DNA: TGTGCCAGCAGCTTAGGGAACAGGGGGGGCCAGCATTTT

clone size: once
D gene: NA
V gene: TRBV9
CDR3 length: 14
J gene: TRBJ2-2
CDR3 protein: CASSAGSSTGELFF
CDR3 DNA: TGTGCCAGCAGCGCGGGGTCGAGTACCGGGGAGCTGTTTTTT

clone size: NA
D gene: NA
V gene: TRBV7-2
CDR3 length: 15
J gene: TRBJ1-5
CDR3 protein: CASSLGQGMGQPQHF
CDR3 DNA: TGTGCCAGCAGCTTGGGGCAGGGTATGGGACAGCCCCAGCATTTT

clone size: NA
D gene: TRBD2
V gene: TRBV5-8
CDR3 length: 15
J gene: TRBJ2-1
CDR3 protein: CASSLVAGEHNEQFF
CDR3 DNA: TGTGCCAGCAGCTTGGTTGCGGGAGAACACAATGAGCAGTTCTTC

clone size: NA
D gene: NA
V gene: TRBV27
CDR3 length: 14
J gene: TRBJ2-2
CDR3 protein: CASSLNAGTGELFF
CDR3 DNA: TGTGCCAGCAGTTTAAATGCTGGTACCGGGGAGCTGTTTTTT

clone size: NA
D gene: TRBD2
V gene: TRBV30
CDR3 length: 15
J gene: TRBJ2-1
CDR3 protein: CAWRKTSGSYNEQFF
CDR3 DNA: TGTGCCTGGAGGAAGACTAGCGGTTCCTACAATGAGCAGTTCTTC

clone size: NA
D gene: TRBD1
V gene: TRBV5-4
CDR3 length: 13
J gene: TRBJ1-2
CDR3 protein: CASRRTGGAGYTF
CDR3 DNA: TGTGCCAGCAGGAGGACAGGGGGCGCGGGCTACACCTTC

clone size: NA
D gene: NA
V gene: TRBV2
CDR3 length: 13
J gene: TRBJ1-6
CDR3 protein: CASSDLEDSPLHF
CDR3 DNA: TGTGCCAGCAGTGATCTTGAGGATTCACCCCTCCACTTT

clone size: NA
D gene: TRBD1
V gene: TRBV2
CDR3 length: 14
J gene: TRBJ1-2
CDR3 protein: CASTRQGTFYGYTF
CDR3 DNA: TGTGCCAGCACACGACAGGGAACCTTCTATGGCTACACCTTC

clone size: once
D gene: TRBD2
V gene: TRBV2
CDR3 length: 14
J gene: TRBJ2-1
CDR3 protein: CASRSISGSNEQFF
CDR3 DNA: TGTGCCAGCAGAAGTATTAGCGGGAGTAATGAGCAGTTCTTC

clone size: NA
D gene: TRBD1
V gene: TRBV11-2
CDR3 length: 12
J gene: TRBJ2-7
CDR3 protein: CASRTGDYEQYF
CDR3 DNA: TGTGCCAGCAGGACAGGGGACTACGAGCAGTACTTC

clone size: NA
D gene: NA
V gene: TRBV6-1
CDR3 length: 13
J gene: TRBJ2-1
CDR3 protein: CASSLGTYNEQFF
CDR3 DNA: TGTGCCAGCAGTCTCGGGACCTACAATGAGCAGTTCTTC

clone size: NA
D gene: TRBD2
V gene: TRBV19
CDR3 length: 14
J gene: TRBJ2-1
CDR3 protein: CATSGRGYWNEQFF
CDR3 DNA: TGTGCCACCTCCGGGAGGGGCTACTGGAATGAGCAGTTCTTC

clone size: NA
D gene: NA
V gene: TRBV30
CDR3 length: 14
J gene: TRBJ2-2
CDR3 protein: CAWSPRTNTGELFF
CDR3 DNA: TGTGCCTGGAGTCCTCGAACGAACACCGGGGAGCTGTTTTTT

clone size: NA
D gene: NA
V gene: TRBV28
CDR3 length: 14
J gene: TRBJ2-1
CDR3 protein: CASSLRGSSNEQFF
CDR3 DNA: TGTGCCAGCAGTTTGCGGGGTTCTAGCAATGAGCAGTTCTTC

clone size: NA
D gene: TRBD2
V gene: TRBV10-3
CDR3 length: 17
J gene: TRBJ2-1
CDR3 protein: CAISAGGRTSGGLEQFF
CDR3 DNA: TGTGCCATCAGTGCTGGGGGGAGGACTAGCGGGGGACTTGAGCAGTTCTTC

clone size: few
D gene: NA
V gene: TRBV11-1
CDR3 length: 14
J gene: TRBJ1-1
CDR3 protein: CASSRDIANTEAFF
CDR3 DNA: TGTGCCAGCAGCCGTGACATCGCGAACACTGAAGCTTTCTTT

clone size: NA
D gene: NA
V gene: TRBV19
CDR3 length: 13
J gene: TRBJ1-2
CDR3 protein: CASRGQGASGYTF
CDR3 DNA: TGTGCCAGTAGGGGGCAAGGGGCCTCTGGCTACACCTTC

clone size: NA
D gene: TRBD1
V gene: TRBV7-9
CDR3 length: 15
J gene: TRBJ2-5
CDR3 protein: CASSLPRRQGQTQYF
CDR3 DNA: TGTGCCAGCAGCTTACCTCGACGACAGGGCCAGACCCAGTACTTC

clone size: NA
D gene: TRBD1
V gene: TRBV27
CDR3 length: 19
J gene: TRBJ1-1
CDR3 protein: CASSLSYMGQGARNTEAFF
CDR3 DNA: TGTGCCAGCAGTTTATCGTACATGGGACAGGGGGCCCGCAACACTGAAGCTTTCTTT

clone size: NA
D gene: NA
V gene: TRBV10-3
CDR3 length: 10
J gene: TRBJ2-1
CDR3 protein: CAMGTLGQFF
CDR3 DNA: TGTGCCATGGGGACCTTGGGGCAGTTCTTC

clone size: few
D gene: TRBD1
V gene: TRBV27
CDR3 length: 14
J gene: TRBJ1-6
CDR3 protein: CASSSGTGNSPLHF
CDR3 DNA: TGTGCCAGCAGTTCCGGGACAGGGAATTCACCCCTCCACTTT

clone size: NA
D gene: NA
V gene: TRBV6-5
CDR3 length: 13
J gene: TRBJ1-1
CDR3 protein: CASSRGLNTEAFF
CDR3 DNA: TGTGCCAGCAGCCGGGGATTGAACACTGAAGCTTTCTTT

clone size: few
D gene: NA
V gene: TRBV6-5
CDR3 length: 11
J gene: TRBJ2-1
CDR3 protein: CASRNNNEQFF
CDR3 DNA: TGTGCCAGCAGAAATAACAATGAGCAGTTCTTC

clone size: many
D gene: NA
V gene: TRBV25-1
CDR3 length: 14
J gene: TRBJ1-2
CDR3 protein: CASSEPGQNYGYTF
CDR3 DNA: TGTGCCAGCAGTGAACCCGGGCAGAACTATGGCTACACCTTC

clone size: NA
D gene: NA
V gene: TRBV7-9
CDR3 length: 11
J gene: TRBJ1-2
CDR3 protein: CASSAESGYTF
CDR3 DNA: TGTGCCAGCAGCGCCGAATCTGGCTACACCTTC